A single sample gave rise to the 31 T cell receptor beta chains below, sequenced in a study of PD-L1 blockade in urothelial cancer. Using immunoSEQ multiplex PCR, the repertoire was profiled, and TCRdb retains in-frame clones only, with some absent. The sample holds about 88,000 clones, approximately 88% seen once. The sample's time point: pretreatment peripheral blood. The starting material was PBMCs, obtained around atezolizumab (anti-PD-L1) treatment. These receptors were taken from an elderly woman with urothelial cancer.

The rearrangement links TRBV28 to TRBJ2-1; tentatively, D is TRBD2 (6 bases). The V end lost 8 bases, the J end lost 8 bases, and 19 bases lay between the germline ends. The CDR3 is made up of 14 amino acids. Per germline, CDR1 MDHEN and CDR2 SYDVKM. This CDR3 is CASGLGRPGDEQFF. CDR3 nucleotides: TGTGCCAGCGGCCTGGGTCGGCCGGGGGATGAGCAGTTCTTC.

J is TRBJ1-4 and V is TRBV6-4; weak D call: TRBD1 (5 bases). Germline CDR1 and CDR2: MRHNA and SNTAGT. V was shortened by 1 base and J by 8 bases, with 14 bases between the two germline ends. The CDR3 spans 15 residues. The CDR3 sequence: CASSDYSGHQEKLFF. CDR3 sequence (DNA): TGTGCCAGCAGTGACTATAGTGGACATCAAGAAAAACTGTTTTTT.

J is TRBJ2-7 and V is TRBV19, with D possibly TRBD2 on 5 matching bases. There are 12 residues in the CDR3. V shed 8 bases and J shed 0 bases, with 8 bases lying between them. Germline V gene lookup returns CDR1 LNHDA and CDR2 SQIVND (reference sequence). CDR3 loop: CASGETSYEQYF. The CDR3 nucleotides read TGTGCCAGTGGGGAGACCTCCTACGAGCAGTACTTC.

V usage is TRBV11-3 and J usage is TRBJ2-3, with 13 bases lining up with TRBD2. Germline-derived CDR1 and CDR2 are SGHNT and YENEEA. The CDR3 has 15 residues. Trimming cost V 1 base and J 6 bases; bases outside gene matches: 1. CDR3 coding DNA: TGTGCCAGCAGCTTAGGGACTAGCGGGAGCGATACGCAGTATTTT. Translation: CASSLGTSGSDTQYF.

The chain is built from TRBV11-2 and TRBJ1-3; D might be TRBD1 (5 bases). The V gene lost 5 bases and the J gene lost 6 bases, with 11 bases spanning the gap. The CDR3 covers 13 residues. The germline gives CDR1 SGHAT, CDR2 FQNNGV. The CDR3 region is CASSGGLANTIYF. As DNA, the CDR3 is TGTGCCAGCAGCGGGGGACTCGCAAACACCATATATTTT.

This chain joins TRBV19 and TRBJ1-2; 7 bases align to TRBD1. Germline CDR1 reads LNHDA; CDR2 reads SQIVND (reference sequence). The V gene end was trimmed by 8 bases and the J gene end by 3 bases; junction bases not matched to a gene: 9. The length of the CDR3 is 14 residues. The CDR3 reads CASSQGGHDYGYTF. The CDR3 bases are TGTGCCAGTTCCCAGGGGGGACACGACTATGGCTACACCTTC.

The chain couples TRBV9 to TRBJ2-1; maybe TRBD1 (5 bases). The germline gives CDR1 SGDLS, CDR2 YYNGEE. Trimming removed 1 base from V and 9 bases from J, with 14 bases in between. This CDR3 has 14 residues. CDR3: CASSVRQTDGEQFF. In nucleotides, the CDR3 is TGTGCCAGCAGCGTACGACAGACGGACGGTGAGCAGTTCTTC.

The J gene is TRBJ1-5, the V gene TRBV5-1, with a tentative D call TRBD1 (6 bases). V was pared by 3 bases and J by 5 bases, with 15 bases between. The V gene's germline CDR1 is SGHRS and CDR2 YFSETQ. The CDR3 extends over 15 amino acids. The CDR3 sequence: CASSSTGSRDQPQHF. DNA of the CDR3: TGCGCCAGCAGCTCCACAGGGAGCAGGGATCAGCCCCAGCATTTT.

V usage is TRBV30 and J usage is TRBJ1-3; D is uncertain. The germline V and J ends were trimmed by 3 bases and 0 bases, with 9 bases remaining between them. The germline gives CDR1 GTSNPN, CDR2 SVGIG (reference sequence). The CDR3 runs to 14 residues. CDR3 sequence reads: CAWSIDFSGNTIYF. CDR3 nucleotides: TGTGCCTGGAGCATAGACTTCTCTGGAAACACCATATATTTT. The full variable domain, with the rest looked up from reference TRBV30 and TRBJ1-3, is SQTIHQWPATLVQPVGSPLSLECTVEGTSNPNLYWYRQAAGRGLQLLFYSVGIGQISSEVPQNLSASRPQDRQFILSSKKLLLSDSGFYLCAWSIDFSGNTIYFGEGSWLTVV.

This clone was observed a single time. CDR3 in amino acids: CASSATGEDTQYF. The CDR3 DNA reads as TGCGCCAGCAGCGCGACAGGGGAAGATACGCAGTATTTT. The chain joins TRBV5-1 to TRBJ2-3, with TRBD1 matching over 8 bases. V shed 4 bases, J shed 5 bases, and the junction held 3 bases outside the gene matches. CDR1 and CDR2 from the germline V gene are SGHRS and YFSETQ. The CDR3 consists of 13 residues. The entire variable domain, with the rest obtained from reference TRBV5-1 and TRBJ2-3, is as follows: KAGVTQTPRYLIKTRGQQVTLSCSPISGHRSVSWYQQTPGQGLQFLFEYFSETQRNKGNFPGRFSGRQFSNSRSEMNVSTLELGDSALYLCASSATGEDTQYFGPGTRLTVL.

The CDR3 reads CASSPRQIWTEAFF. The CDR3 DNA reads TGTGCCAGCTCACCCCGACAGATTTGGACTGAAGCTTTCTTT. The chain is built from TRBV18 and TRBJ1-1, with a tentative D call TRBD1 (5 bases). CDR3 length equals 14 residues. CDR1 and CDR2 from the germline V gene are KGHSH and LQKENI. The V and J ends lost 3 bases and 5 bases respectively, with 13 bases between them.

This sequence joins TRBV28 and TRBJ2-1, with D possibly being TRBD2 (6 bases). V was trimmed by 3 bases and J by 7 bases, leaving 10 bases between them. Germline lookup yields CDR1 MDHEN and CDR2 SYDVKM. The CDR3 has 13 residues. The CDR3 DNA reads as TGTGCCAGCAGTTTGGGGGGAGTAAATGAGCAGTTCTTC. Its protein is CASSLGGVNEQFF.

The chain uses TRBV5-4 and TRBJ2-7; 7 positions match TRBD1. The CDR3 runs to 12 residues. The junction had 0 bases not matched to a gene; V was cut back by 0 bases and J by 6 bases. The germline V gene has CDR1 SGHNT and CDR2 YYREEE (reference sequence). The CDR3 DNA is TGTGCCAGCAGCTTGGACAGGGGCGAGCAGTACTTC. It translates to CASSLDRGEQYF.

The chain joins TRBV12-5 to TRBJ2-5; 10 nucleotides line up with TRBD1. This CDR3 contains 14 residues. The V gene's germline CDR1 is LGHNT and CDR2 FRNRAP. V dropped 2 bases and J dropped 5; count of bases not matched to a gene: 2. CDR3 in DNA: TGTGCTAGTGGTTTGTTGACAGGGGGCGAGACCCAGTACTTC. Residues: CASGLLTGGETQYF. Complete variable domain (other parts from reference TRBV12-5 and TRBJ2-5): DARVTQTPRHKVTEMGQEVTMRCQPILGHNTVFWYRQTMMQGLELLAYFRNRAPLDDSGMPKDRFSAEMPDATLATLKIQPSEPRDSAVYFCASGLLTGGETQYFGPGTRLLVL.

This chain uses TRBV21-1 with TRBJ1-1. TRBV21-1 is annotated as a pseudogene. The CDR3 covers 14 residues. CDR3 DNA sequence: TGTGCCAGCAGCATAGACGGGGGAAACACTGAAGCTTTCTTT. Translation gives CASSIDGGNTEAFF.

The genes are TRBV9 and TRBJ2-7; the match to TRBD2 covers 7 bases. The V gene end was trimmed by 0 bases and the J gene end by 4 bases; junction bases not matched to a gene: 7. CDR3 length: 15 residues. Looked up from germline, CDR1 is SGDLS and CDR2 is YYNGEE. CDR3 bases: TGTGCCAGCAGCGTAGGGGGTCTTAGCGGGTACGAGCAGTACTTC. The encoded protein is CASSVGGLSGYEQYF.

V gene TRBV6-1 combines with J gene TRBJ2-2; the D gene is possibly TRBD2 (5 bases). CDR3 length equals 15 residues. Trimming took off 0 bases at V and 6 bases at J, with 11 bases between the two ends. Germline V gives CDR1 MNHNS, CDR2 SASEGT. The CDR3: CASSEAIGRAGELFF. For the CDR3, the DNA is TGTGCCAGCAGTGAAGCGATAGGGCGGGCCGGGGAGCTGTTTTTT.

V and J are TRBV5-5 and TRBJ2-7; 15 bases are a match to TRBD2. The CDR3 covers 17 residues. The V and J ends lost 2 bases and 7 bases, in that order; junction bases with no gene match: 10. Germline values: CDR1 SGHKS, CDR2 YYEKEE (reference sequence). In nucleotides, the CDR3 is TGTGCCAGCAGCTTCGGGACTAGCGGGAGGATTGGAGAAGAGCAGTACTTC. Amino acid sequence: CASSFGTSGRIGEEQYF.

This chain links TRBV6-4 with TRBJ2-4; D is possibly TRBD1 (6 bases). CDR1 is MRHNA, CDR2 SNTAGT, per germline. V lost 0 bases and J lost 7, with 10 bases in between. This CDR3 has 14 residues. CDR3 region: CASSDSLGANIQYF. CDR3 DNA: TGTGCCAGCAGTGACTCTTTGGGGGCCAACATTCAGTACTTC.

CDR3 amino acids: CAISGGTSGRGPHLDEQYF. The CDR3 DNA sequence: TGTGCCATCAGTGGGGGGACTAGCGGGAGGGGTCCCCATTTGGACGAGCAGTACTTC. V usage is TRBV10-3 and J usage is TRBJ2-7; 16 bases fit TRBD2. The CDR3 runs 19 residues. V gave up 4 bases and J gave up 5 bases; unmatched junction bases: 14. Germline V gives CDR1 ENHRY, CDR2 SYGVKD.

The chain employs TRBV9 and TRBJ2-7, with D possibly being TRBD2 (6 bases). V lost 2 bases and J 7 bases, leaving 19 bases between the germline ends. The CDR3 totals 15 residues. From germline, CDR1 is SGDLS and CDR2 YYNGEE. Written as DNA, the CDR3 is TGTGCCAGCAGCGTCTCGACTAGTGGCCCTACGGAGCAGTACTTC. Protein sequence: CASSVSTSGPTEQYF.

This chain connects TRBV5-6 to TRBJ2-3; weak D call: TRBD2 (6 bases). The CDR3 contains 15 residues. The V gene's germline CDR1 is SGHDT and CDR2 YYEEEE. V was shortened by 7 bases and J by 0 bases, with 15 bases between the two germline ends. The CDR3: CASGGTAPSTDTQYF. The CDR3 nucleotides read TGTGCCAGCGGGGGGACCGCACCTAGCACAGATACGCAGTATTTT.

For the CDR3, the DNA is TGTGCCTGGAGTGAATGGCAGGGTCAAGGAAATGAGCAGTTCTTC. Translated: CAWSEWQGQGNEQFF. V and J are TRBV30 and TRBJ2-1, with D possibly matching TRBD1 (5 bases). Between the trimmed V and J ends, which lost 1 base and 7 bases, there was a span of 17 bases. From germline, CDR1 is GTSNPN and CDR2 SVGIG (reference sequence). The CDR3 runs to 15 residues.

V and J are TRBV7-9 and TRBJ2-6, with D unresolved. The CDR3 has 16 amino acids. Germline V gene lookup returns CDR1 SEHNR and CDR2 FQNEAQ (reference sequence). The V and J ends lost 1 base and 0 bases respectively, with 7 bases between them. The CDR3 here is CASSLVSGSGANVLTF. As DNA, the CDR3 is TGTGCCAGCAGCTTAGTATCCGGCTCTGGGGCCAACGTCCTGACTTTC.

The J gene is TRBJ1-2, the V gene TRBV19; a possible D gene is TRBD1 (5 bases). There are 16 residues in the CDR3. With 10 bases removed from V and 6 bases from J, the gap between germline ends came to 27 bases. CDR1 is LNHDA and CDR2 is SQIVND in the germline V gene (reference sequence). In DNA form, the CDR3 reads TGTGCCACCAAGAGAGGGGTTGATAAGCGGGAGGATGGCTACACCTTC. Its protein product is CATKRGVDKREDGYTF.

J is TRBJ2-1 and V is TRBV18, with D uncertain. The CDR3 sequence is 15 residues long. CDR1 and CDR2 (germline): KGHSH, LQKENI. V lost 0 bases and J lost 8, with 14 bases in between. In DNA, the CDR3 is TGTGCCAGCTCACCACCCATGAGAGGAGCTTATGAGCAGTTCTTC. This sequence encodes CASSPPMRGAYEQFF.

The chain employs TRBV5-5 and TRBJ1-1, with a tentative D call TRBD1 (5 bases). Germline-derived CDR1 and CDR2 are SGHKS and YYEKEE (reference sequence). The germline V and J ends were trimmed by 0 bases and 1 base, with 7 bases remaining between them. This CDR3 is built from 14 residues. In DNA, the CDR3 is TGTGCCAGCAGCTTGGGGGGCGCGAACACTGAAGCTTTCTTT. Translating gives CASSLGGANTEAFF.

The chain carries TRBV28 and TRBJ2-7, with 8 bases matching TRBD1. Germline lookup yields CDR1 MDHEN and CDR2 SYDVKM. After removal of 5 bases from V and 5 bases from J, the junction contained 8 bases not matched to a gene. CDR3 length equals 14 residues. The CDR3 DNA is TGTGCCAGCAGTGAGACAGGGGCCTCACACGAGCAGTACTTC. Its protein is CASSETGASHEQYF.

The chain couples TRBV4-2 to TRBJ2-3; 8 bases agree with TRBD1. Trimming at V came to 0 bases and at J to 3 bases, leaving 2 bases not matched to a gene. This CDR3 comprises 15 residues. The germline V gene encodes CDR1 LGHNA and CDR2 YNFKEQ. The CDR3 bases are TGTGCCAGCAGCCAAGAGGACAGGGCGACAGATACGCAGTATTTT. The encoded protein is CASSQEDRATDTQYF.

The chain is built from TRBV10-3 and TRBJ2-3; D remains ambiguous. CDR3 length: 13 residues. CDR1 is ENHRY, CDR2 SYGVKD, per germline. V lost 0 bases and J lost 5, with 6 bases in between. The CDR3 protein is CAISESSVDTQYF. CDR3 coding DNA: TGTGCCATCAGTGAGTCGTCGGTAGATACGCAGTATTTT.

The chain combines TRBV5-1 with TRBJ2-7; TRBD1 aligns across 7 bases. V was pared by 5 bases and J by 1 base, with 3 bases of the junction left unmatched. Germline CDR1 and CDR2: SGHRS and YFSETQ. The CDR3 runs to 13 residues. The DNA for the CDR3 is TGCGCCAGCAGTGTGGACAGGTCCTACGAGCAGTACTTC. Its protein is CASSVDRSYEQYF.